This TCR beta chain was captured in a study of radiotherapy plus CTLA-4 blockade in lung cancer. Study at large: In less than 20% of patients, objective responses were seen; roughly 28% had disease control. General study findings and limits: Early blood T cell clone dynamics, with interferon-beta, were reported to best predict response. In blood, TCR clones derived from the tumor expanded after radiotherapy plus ipilimumab.

It was focal radiation plus CTLA-4 blockade with ipilimumab that patients with chemo-refractory metastatic non-small-cell lung cancer received. The CDR3 contains 17 residues. Germline V gene sequence: CDR1 MNHEY, CDR2 SMNVEV (reference sequence). V was trimmed by 2 bases and J by 3 bases, leaving 19 bases between them. Note on this clone: Its specificity is unknown.

Profiling relied on immunoSEQ multiplex PCR, and the TCRdb table lists in-frame clones only, not all of them. The profile shows more than 80,000 clones, more than 70% of them singletons. The clonotype comes from a human donor with non-small cell lung cancer that progressed on radiotherapy plus ipilimumab. Some clones in this sample may be carry-over from other donors' samples. The genes are TRBV27 and TRBJ2-5; maybe TRBD1 (7 bases). Sequences were derived from peripheral blood, sampled from a patient treated with radiotherapy plus ipilimumab. CDR3 amino acids: CASSLTLTGRGEETQYF. CDR3 sequence (DNA): TGTGCCAGCAGTTTAACCCTGACTGGCAGGGGGGAAGAGACCCAGTACTTC.